The text below deals with one T cell receptor beta chain. Original analysis: By means of reference gene primer amplification, nucleated cell counts were estimated. TCRdb keeps only in-frame clones here, not all; method: immunoSEQ multiplex PCR. The V and J calls and clone size are taken from that table; D and trimming were inferred from the DNA. The sample records fewer than 300,000 clones, approximately 90% being singletons. The sample originates from a study of blood T cell repertoires in COVID-19. The wider study: Nucleic acid was either cDNA or gDNA, and it came from T cells, B-cell-depleted T cells, or PBMCs.

CDR1 is LNHDA and CDR2 is SQIVND in the germline V gene (reference sequence). Germline trimming cut 4 bases from V and 5 bases from J; bases unmatched to any gene: 8. The CDR3 extends over 15 amino acids. The receptor was isolated from a woman in her twenties or thirties with COVID-19, enrolled during active disease. Sequencing was performed on peripheral blood. V gene TRBV19 combines with J gene TRBJ2-3, with 8 bases matching TRBD2. This chain's CDR3 is CASSNSGVGRDTQYF. CDR3 DNA: TGTGCCAGTAGTAATAGCGGGGTTGGTCGAGATACGCAGTATTTT.